The 25 T cell receptor beta chains below were found in one sample sequenced in a study of regulatory T cells in long-lasting Graves disease. Arm-PCR of CDR3 regions with iRepertoire HTBI primers generated TCR beta libraries. TCRdb itself ran the multiplex PCR reads through MiXCR, one entry per CDR3 protein. The table lists fewer than 650,000 distinct CDR3 sequences, 16% of them singletons, with around 12% in the top ten. Time point given: newly diagnosed GD, antithyroid drugs for less than 3 months. RNA isolated from PBMCs was used to make the TCR library. These data are also associated with another study on T cells in Graves' hyperthyroidism and ophthalmopathy.

The sequences come from peripheral blood mononuclear cells (PBMCs), collected at new diagnosis, from a patient treated with antithyroid drugs. All receptors derive from a man younger than 30 with Graves disease.

Of note for this clonotype: Compared with germline, one end of the junction differs, possibly owing to a read error. The chain employs TRBV5-1 and TRBJ1-4, with 9 bases lining up with TRBD1. Per germline, CDR1 SGHRS and CDR2 YFSETQ. This CDR3 region has 13 residues. Here the CDR3 reads CASSRDRDEKLFF. For the CDR3, the DNA is TGTGCCAGCAGCCGGGACAGGGACGAAAAACTGTTTTTT.

A few counts support this clonotype. The chain links TRBV9 to TRBJ1-1, with TRBD1 matching 9 bases. Germline V gives CDR1 SGDLS, CDR2 YYNGEE. The V gene end was trimmed by 3 bases and the J gene end by 3 bases; junction bases not matched to a gene: 6. The CDR3 sequence is 15 residues long. The CDR3: CASSANRGPYTEAFF. The CDR3 DNA reads as TGTGCCAGCAGCGCTAACAGGGGGCCGTACACTGAAGCTTTCTTT.

In this sample, this clonotype turned up many times. The V call is TRBV5-6, the J call TRBJ2-3; D not certain. CDR1 and CDR2 from the germline V gene are SGHDT and YYEEEE. Trimming shortened V by 0 bases and J by 3 bases, and 8 bases separated the two germline ends. The CDR3 is made up of 14 amino acids. CDR3 DNA: TGTGCCAGCAGCTTGGAGCCGTCAACAGATACGCAGTATTTT. It encodes CASSLEPSTDTQYF.

This clonotype was counted at least ten times. V usage is TRBV6-2 or TRBV6-3 and J usage is TRBJ1-2, with D possibly TRBD1 on 5 matching bases. Deletions cut 3 bases from V and 4 bases from J, with 15 bases between. The CDR3 is 15 amino acids. Germline CDR1 and CDR2: MNHEY and SVGEGT. CDR3 residues: CASSYPGRASYGYTF. CDR3 sequence (DNA): TGTGCCAGCAGTTATCCCGGCAGGGCCTCCTATGGCTACACCTTC.

The chain uses TRBV9 and TRBJ1-3, with 10 bases matching TRBD1. Germline loops: CDR1 SGDLS, CDR2 YYNGEE. J was trimmed by 8 bases and V by 5 bases; bases with no gene match: 7. This CDR3 is built from 14 residues. The CDR3, as DNA: TGTGCCAGCAGGACAGGGGGCGTGGGGGACACCATATATTTT. Translating it yields CASRTGGVGDTIYF.

This clonotype was picked up many times. V and J are TRBV15 and TRBJ1-5; 7 nucleotides match TRBD1. CDR3 length equals 13 residues. The germline CDR1 and CDR2 sequences are LNHNV and YYDKDF (reference sequence). The V segment lost 8 bases and the J segment 5 bases; nucleotides outside the gene matches: 6. CDR3 DNA: TGTGCCACCGACGACACAGGGGATCAGCCCCAGCATTTT. It translates to CATDDTGDQPQHF.

This clonotype was recorded once. The rearrangement links TRBV20-1 to TRBJ2-5, with TRBD2 matching over 7 bases. Germline CDR1 and CDR2: DFQATT and SNEGSKA (reference sequence). The CDR3 has 15 amino acids. V was clipped by 2 bases and J by 7 bases; unmatched bases: 13. CDR3 loop: CSARWGGTSRGTQYF. The CDR3 DNA sequence: TGCAGTGCTAGATGGGGGGGGACTTCGAGAGGGACCCAGTACTTC.

This clonotype was detected only a few times. V is TRBV2 and J is TRBJ2-7; D not certain. Trimming cost V 0 bases and J 12 bases, with 6 bases left between them. The CDR3 totals 10 residues. CDR1 and CDR2 from the germline V gene are SNHLY and FYNNEI. CDR3 nucleotides: TGTGCCAGCAGTGAAGCCAGCAGGTACTTC. Translation gives CASSEASRYF.

This clonotype was seen ten or more times. Here the CDR3 DNA reads TGCAGCGTTGAGGAGATAGCGGGAGCGTATAGTGAGCAGTTCTTC. As protein: CSVEEIAGAYSEQFF. This chain links TRBV29-1 with TRBJ2-1, with TRBD2 matching over 9 bases. The germline CDR1 and CDR2 sequences are SQVTM and ANQGSEA. This CDR3 contains 15 residues. J was trimmed by 9 bases and V by 3 bases; bases with no gene match: 12.

This chain joins TRBV4-1 and TRBJ2-7, with 7 bases lining up with TRBD2. In germline, CDR1 is MGHRA, CDR2 YSYEKL. The CDR3 loop spans 16 amino acids. J gave up 6 bases and V 0 bases, and 11 bases lay outside the gene matches. The CDR3 region has the DNA TGCGCCAGCAGCCAAGAAGGACTAGGCGGGGTTGGCGAGCAGTACTTC. Translated, it gives CASSQEGLGGVGEQYF.

The table lists this clonotype with a few counts. The chain joins TRBV15 to TRBJ2-1; D perhaps matches TRBD1 (6 bases). V dropped 9 bases and J dropped 4 bases, with 19 bases sitting between them. Germline loops: CDR1 LNHNV, CDR2 YYDKDF (reference sequence). The CDR3 contains 15 residues. CDR3 protein: CATGAGHSNYNEQFF. CDR3 DNA: TGTGCCACGGGGGCGGGCCATTCTAATTACAATGAGCAGTTCTTC.

The genes are TRBV3-1 and TRBJ2-7, with a possible D match to TRBD1 (6 bases). Trimming removed 4 bases from V and 3 bases from J, with 13 bases in between. The CDR3 contains 14 residues. In germline, CDR1 is LGHDT, CDR2 YNNKEL (reference sequence). In DNA form, the CDR3 reads TGTGCCAGCAGCCTTCAGGGGAATGGCTACGAGCAGTACTTC. Translated, it gives CASSLQGNGYEQYF.

Concerning this clonotype: The junction departs from the called germline gene at one end, perhaps through a read error. This chain joins TRBV11-2 and TRBJ2-3; 8 bases are shared with TRBD1. Per germline, CDR1 SGHAT and CDR2 FQNNGV. The CDR3 contains 13 residues. CDR3 DNA sequence: TGTGCCAGCAGCAGGACAGGGACAGGTACGCAGTATTTT. It specifies CASSRTGTGTQYF.

This clonotype has a count of ten or more. V and J are TRBV2 and TRBJ2-7; unclear D gene. The V end was cut by 6 bases, the J end by 0 bases, with 9 bases between. This CDR3 is built from 13 residues. CDR1 is SNHLY and CDR2 is FYNNEI in the germline V gene. The CDR3 sequence: CASRKARSYEQYF. The CDR3 DNA follows: TGTGCCAGCAGGAAGGCGCGCTCCTACGAGCAGTACTTC.

There are a few counts of this clonotype. The rearrangement joins TRBV29-1 to TRBJ1-1, with TRBD1 identical over 8 bases. This CDR3 is built from 13 residues. Germline V lookup: CDR1 SQVTM, CDR2 ANQGSEA. V lost 7 bases, J lost 6 bases, and 10 bases stayed unmatched. In DNA, the CDR3 is TGCAGCGCAGGACAGGGAACGGGATCTGAAGCTTTCTTT. Translated: CSAGQGTGSEAFF.

This clonotype was counted a few times. This chain joins TRBV2 and TRBJ2-2; unclear D gene. The V and J ends lost 7 bases and 4 bases respectively, with 13 bases between them. CDR3 length: 14 residues. Germline V gene data show CDR1 as SNHLY and CDR2 as FYNNEI. In nucleotides, the CDR3 is TGTGCCAGCACCCTGGAATCGAGCACCGGGGAGCTGTTTTTT. Protein sequence: CASTLESSTGELFF.

There are many counts of this clonotype. CDR3 sequence (DNA): TGCAGTGCTCCCCTAGCGGGGACCTCCTACGAGCAGTACTTC. Translation gives CSAPLAGTSYEQYF. The rearrangement uses TRBV20-1 and TRBJ2-7; 9 bases fit TRBD2. Germline loops: CDR1 DFQATT, CDR2 SNEGSKA (reference sequence). The CDR3 contains 14 residues. V was clipped by 5 bases and J by 0 bases; unmatched bases: 5.

This clonotype was observed a handful of times. The chain employs TRBV19 and TRBJ1-1; D remains unclear. Between the trimmed V and J ends, which lost 7 bases and 6 bases, there was a span of 18 bases. Germline CDR1 and CDR2: LNHDA and SQIVND (reference sequence). CDR3 size: 14 residues. The DNA of the CDR3 is TGTGCCAGTATCGAACCGACAAAAAAGGCTGAAGCTTTCTTT. This codes for CASIEPTKKAEAFF.

This clonotype was seen a handful of times. The chain combines TRBV6-1 with TRBJ2-1, with a tentative D call TRBD2 (5 bases). Germline V CDR1 and CDR2: MNHNS, SASEGT. The CDR3 is 15 residues long. The V and J ends lost 7 bases and 6 bases respectively, with 19 bases between them. CDR3 protein: CASKRALAVINEQFF. In DNA, the CDR3 is TGTGCCAGCAAGAGGGCGCTTGCGGTAATCAATGAGCAGTTCTTC.

This clonotype was seen at least ten times. The chain uses TRBV3-1 and TRBJ1-5; D is possibly TRBD1 (6 bases). With 1 base removed from V and 5 bases from J, the gap between germline ends came to 12 bases. Germline V lookup: CDR1 LGHDT, CDR2 YNNKEL (reference sequence). The CDR3 is made up of 15 amino acids. CDR3 in DNA: TGTGCCAGCAGCCAAGGTTCAGGGGTGGATCAGCCCCAGCATTTT. This sequence encodes CASSQGSGVDQPQHF.

The DNA of the CDR3 is TGCGCCAGCAGCCAAGGGGACAGTGGCTACGAGCAGTACTTC. Its protein is CASSQGDSGYEQYF. The chain is built from TRBV4-1 and TRBJ2-7; 7 positions agree with TRBD1. After removal of 1 base from V and 3 bases from J, the junction contained 3 bases not matched to a gene. Germline CDR1 MGHRA, CDR2 YSYEKL. CDR3 length: 14 amino acids.

This clonotype was counted only a few times. The chain links TRBV27 to TRBJ1-1; TRBD1 agrees at 8 bases. Looked up from germline, CDR1 is MNHEY and CDR2 is SMNVEV (reference sequence). With V trimmed by 7 bases and J by 1 base, 5 bases remained unmatched. The CDR3 is 14 residues long. The CDR3: CASNPQGGNTEAFF. In DNA, the CDR3 is TGTGCCAGCAACCCACAGGGGGGGAACACTGAAGCTTTCTTT.

The J gene is TRBJ1-3, the V gene TRBV11-2; D is possibly TRBD1 (6 bases). V was trimmed by 2 bases and J by 6 bases, leaving 14 bases between them. Per the germline V gene, CDR1 is SGHAT and CDR2 is FQNNGV. The CDR3 runs 15 residues. CDR3 sequence reads: CASSLLQGSANTIYF. For the CDR3, the DNA is TGTGCCAGCAGCTTACTTCAGGGGAGTGCAAACACCATATATTTT.

This clonotype was observed at least ten times. The V call is TRBV2, the J call TRBJ2-7; 7 bases fit TRBD2. Germline CDR1 and CDR2: SNHLY and FYNNEI. The J segment lost 0 bases and the V segment lost 2 bases, leaving 4 bases of the junction unmatched. The CDR3 contains 15 residues. The CDR3 here is CASSEIRDYSYEQYF. The CDR3 bases are TGTGCCAGCAGTGAAATCAGGGACTACTCCTACGAGCAGTACTTC.

This clonotype was seen more than once but under ten times. The V gene is TRBV20-1, the J gene TRBJ2-3; D could derive from TRBD1 or TRBD2 (5 bases each). Between the trimmed V and J ends, which lost 0 bases and 4 bases, there was a span of 14 bases. The CDR3 is 15 residues long. Germline V gene sequence: CDR1 DFQATT, CDR2 SNEGSKA (reference sequence). In DNA, the CDR3 is TGCAGTGCTAGAGATATTACAGGAGCGGCAGATACGCAGTATTTT. This codes for CSARDITGAADTQYF.